A selection of T cell receptor beta chains follows, all from one sample in a study of cytomegalovirus exposure and HLA in healthy donors. The assay was immunoSEQ multiplex PCR, and TCRdb's table has in-frame clones only and misses some. The repertoire consists of about 150,000 clones, with approximately 78% occurring once and the leading ten covering about 3%. What was sequenced was PBMCs. These receptors were collected from a man aged 40-49 years in good health and CMV-seropositive. Each CDR3 is given without its conserved first and last residue.

v_call: TRBV19; cdr3_aa: ASSPKGSHYNEQF
v_call: TRBV6-1; cdr3_aa: ASSEARLGRSPLH
v_call: TRBV6-1; cdr3_aa: ASSEGQGYYEQY
v_call: TRBV6-1; cdr3_aa: ASRRSADTQY
v_call: TRBV28; cdr3_aa: ASSLQGYQETQY
v_call: TRBV7-9; cdr3_aa: SSSFAEQGEAF
v_call: TRBV19; cdr3_aa: ASSIAGQTNTGELF
v_call: TRBV4-2; cdr3_aa: ASGFGTSGLNGELF
v_call: TRBV9; cdr3_aa: ASSVEPPDRAETQY
v_call: TRBV28; cdr3_aa: ASSTSIGQINQPQH
v_call: TRBV30; cdr3_aa: AWAGLAYEQY
v_call: TRBV18; cdr3_aa: ASSPPGTANTEAF
v_call: TRBV28; cdr3_aa: ASSSPGTSRDNEQF
v_call: TRBV19; cdr3_aa: ASSIGQRSSHEQY
v_call: TRBV6-4; cdr3_aa: ASSPSGTGGTGELF
v_call: TRBV5-4; cdr3_aa: ASSPRRSSQETQY
v_call: TRBV7-9; cdr3_aa: SSSLDRALLLNYGYT
v_call: TRBV20-1; cdr3_aa: SARTSNEQF
v_call: TRBV4-1; cdr3_aa: ASSQESPTDTQY
v_call: TRBV18; cdr3_aa: ASSPQEGLAGGADTQY
v_call: TRBV7-9; cdr3_aa: ASSLKLANYNEQF
v_call: TRBV23-1; cdr3_aa: ASSQGAINYGYT
v_call: TRBV2; cdr3_aa: ASSLTDTYEQY
v_call: TRBV5-3; cdr3_aa: ARRTYTGAGERGDTQY
v_call: TRBV7-9; cdr3_aa: ASSQGLAVDTGELF
v_call: TRBV18; cdr3_aa: ASSPPGAEADTQY
v_call: TRBV4-1; cdr3_aa: ASSQDMRGQPQH
v_call: TRBV5-4; cdr3_aa: ASSNSGRGDNEQF
v_call: TRBV5-4; cdr3_aa: ASSSGLAGTGTGELF
v_call: TRBV7-6; cdr3_aa: ASSLNLKTYRVGEQF
v_call: TRBV2; cdr3_aa: ASSADRGLIDTQY
v_call: TRBV28; cdr3_aa: ASSSGDRGYQPQH
v_call: TRBV30; cdr3_aa: AWSVLKGAEANYGYT
v_call: TRBV7-2; cdr3_aa: ASSLGPASGTYGYT
v_call: TRBV7-9; cdr3_aa: SSSSTSDANYGYT
v_call: TRBV5-1; cdr3_aa: ASSLDAGVGYEQY
v_call: TRBV28; cdr3_aa: ASSLAVAGHYNEQF
v_call: TRBV19; cdr3_aa: ASSSRHEGATNEKLF
v_call: TRBV5-1; cdr3_aa: ASSPQDRGSGYT
v_call: TRBV5-6; cdr3_aa: ASSLVGLRSYEQY
v_call: TRBV7-3; cdr3_aa: ASSFGGPAGVLSGANVLT
v_call: TRBV28; cdr3_aa: ASSYPGGRDRDFYEQY
v_call: TRBV7-7; cdr3_aa: ASGRDRGGEKLF
v_call: TRBV6-1; cdr3_aa: ASIHRFEAF
v_call: TRBV10-2; cdr3_aa: ASSGTVSSYEQY
v_call: TRBV15; cdr3_aa: ATSRDPGGYGYT
v_call: TRBV6-6; cdr3_aa: ASSLTGWGTEAF
v_call: TRBV5-5; cdr3_aa: ASSTEGDLAGSSYEQY